This is a list of T cell receptor beta chains from one sample in a study of spatial heterogeneity in lung cancer. TCRdb used MiXCR to reprocess the 5' RACE reads, holding one entry per CDR3 protein. This table has tens of thousands of distinct CDR3 sequences, about 4.3% appearing once. Specimen: PBMCs, collected at surgery. The receptor set was obtained from a male donor with early-stage non-small cell lung cancer. CDR3s include the opening cysteine and the closing phenylalanine or tryptophan. Each record gives: V gene, clone size, D gene, J gene, CDR3 protein, CDR3 DNA. A D gene is named only where the DNA matches it firmly. Clone size is shown for a subset of rows, as once, few, many or a class of expanded clone.

>TRBV6-2/TRBV6-3|many|TRBD1|TRBJ2-5
CASTLLGQGVDQETQYF
TGTGCCAGCACCCTCTTGGGACAGGGGGTCGACCAAGAGACCCAGTACTTC
>TRBV7-9|many|.|TRBJ2-3
CASSLGDGRQYF
TGTGCCAGCAGCTTAGGGGACGGCCGGCAGTATTTT
>TRBV11-3|few|.|TRBJ2-1
CASSLGHGSSYNEQFF
TGTGCCAGCAGCCTGGGACACGGGAGCTCCTACAATGAGCAGTTCTTC
>TRBV19|many|TRBD2|TRBJ2-1
CASSSGSYNEQFF
TGTGCCAGTAGTAGCGGGAGCTACAATGAGCAGTTCTTC
>TRBV7-2|many|TRBD1|TRBJ1-5
CASSGQGDQPQHF
TGTGCCAGCAGCGGGCAGGGGGATCAGCCCCAGCATTTT
>TRBV18|many|.|TRBJ1-5
CASSPPNQPQHF
TGTGCCAGCTCCCCCCCAAATCAGCCCCAGCATTTT
>TRBV9|many|TRBD2|TRBJ2-1
CASSPRLAGGAYNEQFF
TGTGCCAGCAGCCCCCGACTAGCGGGGGGGGCATACAATGAGCAGTTCTTC
>TRBV7-2|many|.|TRBJ1-1
CASSSRFMNTEAFF
TGTGCCAGCAGTTCCCGTTTCATGAACACTGAAGCTTTCTTT
>TRBV5-1|.|.|TRBJ2-7
CASSSQAYEGEQYF
TGCGCCAGCAGCTCCCAGGCCTACGAAGGCGAGCAGTACTTC
>TRBV3-1|many|TRBD2|TRBJ2-7
CASSQGLAGTIGSYEQYF
TGTGCCAGCAGCCAAGGTCTAGCGGGAACCATAGGGTCCTACGAGCAGTACTTC
>TRBV5-5|many|.|TRBJ2-1
CASSFNRLGSYNEQFF
TGTGCCAGCAGCTTTAACAGGCTCGGATCTTACAATGAGCAGTTCTTC
>TRBV28|many|.|TRBJ2-1
CASSLPNTGREQFF
TGTGCCAGCAGCCTGCCCAATACAGGGAGGGAGCAGTTCTTC
>TRBV10-3|many|TRBD1|TRBJ2-7
CAISPGQGTYEQYF
TGTGCCATCAGTCCGGGACAGGGAACCTACGAGCAGTACTTC
>TRBV7-2|many|.|TRBJ1-5
CASSLGGPLEAQPQHF
TGTGCCAGCAGCTTAGGAGGGCCCCTGGAAGCTCAGCCCCAGCATTTT
>TRBV15|many|.|TRBJ1-6
CATSRDPRGSSPLHF
TGTGCCACCAGCAGAGATCCCAGGGGCTCGTCACCCCTCCACTTT
>TRBV5-1|many|.|TRBJ2-2
CASCESLEHPTGELFF
TGCGCCAGCTGCGAATCTCTGGAGCATCCTACCGGGGAGCTGTTTTTT
>TRBV5-6|few|.|TRBJ2-3
CASSVLQGTDTQYF
TGTGCCAGCAGCGTACTTCAGGGCACAGATACGCAGTATTTT
>TRBV12-3/TRBV12-4|many|.|TRBJ1-2
CASTPIRGLGSYTF
TGTGCCAGCACCCCGATTCGGGGGTTGGGCAGCTACACCTTC
>TRBV28|.|.|TRBJ1-2
CASSLLDGVGGYGYTF
TGTGCCAGCAGTTTATTGGACGGCGTAGGCGGCTATGGCTACACCTTC
>TRBV6-6|many|.|TRBJ1-5
CASQAPDRSRQPQHF
TGTGCCAGCCAAGCCCCCGATAGGAGTAGACAGCCCCAGCATTTT
>TRBV7-9|.|TRBD1|TRBJ2-5
CASTRGRDRPNQETQYF
TGTGCCAGCACCCGAGGCCGGGACAGACCAAACCAAGAGACCCAGTACTTC
>TRBV11-2|few|.|TRBJ2-7
CASSKTLGFNEQYF
TGTGCCAGCAGCAAGACTCTGGGTTTCAACGAGCAGTACTTC
>TRBV20-1|few|.|TRBJ2-2
CSAQLAGIISGGELFF
TGCAGTGCTCAACTGGCAGGGATAATTTCTGGAGGGGAGCTGTTTTTT
>TRBV20-1|many|TRBD2|TRBJ2-2
CSAGEGTSSKNTGELFF
TGCAGTGCTGGGGAAGGGACTAGCTCAAAAAACACCGGGGAGCTGTTTTTT
>TRBV14|many|.|TRBJ2-2
CASSPVVDTGELFF
TGTGCCAGCAGCCCTGTGGTGGACACCGGGGAGCTGTTTTTT
>TRBV7-3|.|TRBD2|TRBJ2-1
CASSPGLAGGRSEQFF
TGTGCCAGCAGCCCCGGACTAGCGGGGGGGCGTTCTGAGCAGTTCTTC
>TRBV28|many|TRBD2|TRBJ2-4
CASSIGLAGPRRENIQYF
TGTGCCAGCAGTATAGGACTAGCGGGCCCCCGGCGGGAAAACATTCAGTACTTC
>TRBV28|many|.|TRBJ2-4
CASRRVNKNIQYF
TGTGCCAGCAGACGGGTAAACAAAAACATTCAGTACTTC
>TRBV12-3/TRBV12-4|many|.|TRBJ1-5
CASTPGGNSNQPQHF
TGTGCCAGCACCCCCGGAGGGAATAGCAATCAGCCCCAGCATTTT